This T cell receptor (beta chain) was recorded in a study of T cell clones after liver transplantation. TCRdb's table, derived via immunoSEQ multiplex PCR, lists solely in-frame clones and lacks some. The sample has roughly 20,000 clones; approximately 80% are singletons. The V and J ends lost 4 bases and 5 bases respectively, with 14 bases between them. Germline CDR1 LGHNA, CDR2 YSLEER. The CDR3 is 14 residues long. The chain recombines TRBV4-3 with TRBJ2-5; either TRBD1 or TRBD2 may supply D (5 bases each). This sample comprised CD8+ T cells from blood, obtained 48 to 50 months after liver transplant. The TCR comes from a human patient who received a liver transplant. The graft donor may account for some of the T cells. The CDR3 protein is CASSPQLGVETQYF. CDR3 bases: TGCGCCAGCAGCCCCCAACTAGGGGTGGAGACCCAGTACTTC.